This T cell receptor beta chain was identified in a study of cytomegalovirus exposure and HLA in healthy donors. The CDR3 totals 14 residues. The germline CDR1 and CDR2 sequences are KGHSH and LQKENI. Trimming left V 2 bases short and J 0 bases short, with 8 bases between. It was with 60 Vbeta and 13 Jbeta primers that the PCR ran. TCRdb's table, derived via immunoSEQ multiplex PCR, lists solely in-frame clones and lacks some. In the table there are about 130,000 clones, roughly 82% of which are singletons. This receptor was identified in a male donor in good health and CMV-seropositive. The chain recombines TRBV18 with TRBJ2-7; D unclear. Sequenced material: PBMCs. In DNA, the CDR3 is TGTGCCAGCTCACCAAGCCTAGACTCCTACGAGCAGTACTTC. It encodes CASSPSLDSYEQYF. The full variable domain, in which reference TRBV18 and TRBJ2-7 provide the parts outside the CDR3, is NAGVMQNPRHLVRRRGQEARLRCSPMKGHSHVYWYRQLPEEGLKFMVYLQKENIIDESGMPKERFSAEFPKEGPSILRIQQVVRGDSAAYFCASSPSLDSYEQYFGPGTRLTVT.